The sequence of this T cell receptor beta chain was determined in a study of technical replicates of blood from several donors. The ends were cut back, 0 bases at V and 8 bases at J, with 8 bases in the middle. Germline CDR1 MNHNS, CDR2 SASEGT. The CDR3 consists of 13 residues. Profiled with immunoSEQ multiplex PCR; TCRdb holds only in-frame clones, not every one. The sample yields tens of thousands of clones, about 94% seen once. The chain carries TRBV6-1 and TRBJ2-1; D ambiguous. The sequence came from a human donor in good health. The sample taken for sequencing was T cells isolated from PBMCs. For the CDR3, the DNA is TGTGCCAGCAGTGAAGCCTCAGGCTATGAGCAGTTCTTC. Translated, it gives CASSEASGYEQFF.